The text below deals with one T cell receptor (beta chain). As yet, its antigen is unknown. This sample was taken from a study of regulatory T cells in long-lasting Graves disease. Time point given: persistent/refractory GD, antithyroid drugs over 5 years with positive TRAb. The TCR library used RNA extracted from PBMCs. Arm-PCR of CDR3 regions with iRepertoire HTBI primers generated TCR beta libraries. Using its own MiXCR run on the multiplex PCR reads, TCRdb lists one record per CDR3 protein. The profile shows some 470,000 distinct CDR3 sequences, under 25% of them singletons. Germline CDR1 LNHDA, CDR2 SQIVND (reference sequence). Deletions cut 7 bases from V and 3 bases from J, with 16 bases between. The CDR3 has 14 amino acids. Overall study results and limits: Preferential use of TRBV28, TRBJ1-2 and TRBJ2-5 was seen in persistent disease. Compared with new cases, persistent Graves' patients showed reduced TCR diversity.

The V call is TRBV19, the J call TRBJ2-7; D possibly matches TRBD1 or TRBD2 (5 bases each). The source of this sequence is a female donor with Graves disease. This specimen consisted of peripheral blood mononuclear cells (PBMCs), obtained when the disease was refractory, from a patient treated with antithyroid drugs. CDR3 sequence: CASTPGMGVYEQYF. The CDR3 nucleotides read TGTGCCAGTACCCCGGGGATGGGGGTCTACGAGCAGTACTTC. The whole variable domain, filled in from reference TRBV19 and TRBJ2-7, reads DGGITQSPKYLFRKEGQNVTLSCEQNLNHDAMYWYRQDPGQGLRLIYYSQIVNDFQKGDIAEGYSVSREKKESFPLTVTSAQKNPTAFYLCASTPGMGVYEQYFGPGTRLTVT.